This T cell receptor beta chain was identified during a study of blood T cells in healthy people across ages. Study details: Using template switching, researchers captured about one barcoded beta molecule for each two T cells.

CDR1 SNHLY and CDR2 FYNNEI come from the germline V gene. The CDR3 is 12 amino acids. Trimming took 7 bases from V and 8 from J, leaving 11 bases between them. Primers used in a second PCR of roughly 6 to 11 cycles were a sample-barcoded 5' primer and a J-beta primer mix. TCRdb recomputed calls from the 5' RACE reads with MiXCR, one row per CDR3 protein. This table holds about 1,600,000 distinct CDR3 sequences, approximately 42% found once. This clonotype occurred once. This sequence was found in a woman aged 18-29 years in good health. The chain has TRBV2 and TRBJ1-4; D unresolved. Sequenced: blood. CDR3 DNA sequence: TGTGCCAGCAACCGGGCTTACGAAAAACTGTTTTTT. This sequence encodes CASNRAYEKLFF.